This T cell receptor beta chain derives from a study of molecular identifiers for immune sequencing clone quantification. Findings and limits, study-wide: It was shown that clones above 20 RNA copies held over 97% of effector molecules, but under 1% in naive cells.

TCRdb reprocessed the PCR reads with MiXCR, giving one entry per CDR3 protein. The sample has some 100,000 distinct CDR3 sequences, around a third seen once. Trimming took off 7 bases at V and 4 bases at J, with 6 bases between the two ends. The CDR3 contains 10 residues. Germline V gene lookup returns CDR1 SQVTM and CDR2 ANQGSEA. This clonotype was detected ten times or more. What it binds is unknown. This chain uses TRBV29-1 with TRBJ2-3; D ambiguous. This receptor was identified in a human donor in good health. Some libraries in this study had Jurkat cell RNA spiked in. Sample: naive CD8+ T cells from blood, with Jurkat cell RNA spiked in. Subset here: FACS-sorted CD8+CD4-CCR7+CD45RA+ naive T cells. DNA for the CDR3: TGCAGCGGATCTTCAGATACGCAGTATTTT. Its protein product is CSGSSDTQYF.